Sequencing of this T cell receptor beta chain was carried out in a study of T cells in Graves' hyperthyroidism and ophthalmopathy. Amplification of TCR beta CDR3 regions used RNA as the template. When the TCR CDR3 underwent first-round RT-PCR, the HTBI primer set was used. In TCRdb, the multiplex PCR reads were re-called with MiXCR into one record per CDR3 protein. The sample has some 250,000 distinct CDR3 sequences, roughly 15% seen once; the top ten hold around 31%. Lactation, pregnancy, other autoimmune disease or uncontrolled infection excluded patients. The CDR3 is 14 residues long. Trimming took off 4 bases at V and 1 base at J, with 13 bases between the two ends. Germline values: CDR1 DFQATT, CDR2 SNEGSKA (reference sequence). This clonotype came up many times.

This sequence was found in a woman between 50 and 59 years old with Graves' hyperthyroidism that later progressed to Graves' ophthalmopathy. Sequencing was performed on blood. This chain joins TRBV20-1 and TRBJ1-1; D perhaps matches TRBD1 (6 bases). Here the CDR3 reads CSAKKQGPNTEAFF. CDR3 in DNA: TGCAGTGCTAAAAAACAGGGACCGAACACTGAAGCTTTCTTT.